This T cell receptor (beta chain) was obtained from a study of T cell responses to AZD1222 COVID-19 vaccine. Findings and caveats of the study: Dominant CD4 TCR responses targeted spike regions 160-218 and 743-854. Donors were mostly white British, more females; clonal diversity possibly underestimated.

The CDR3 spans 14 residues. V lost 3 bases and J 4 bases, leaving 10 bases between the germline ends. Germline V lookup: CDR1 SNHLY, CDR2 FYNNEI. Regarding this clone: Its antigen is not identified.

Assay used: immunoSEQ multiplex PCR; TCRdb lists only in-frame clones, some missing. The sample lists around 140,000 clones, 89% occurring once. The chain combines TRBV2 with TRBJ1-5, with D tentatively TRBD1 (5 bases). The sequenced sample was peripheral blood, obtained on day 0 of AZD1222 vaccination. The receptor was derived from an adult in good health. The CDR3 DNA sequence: TGTGCCAGCAGTGAGGAGAGGGGTAATCAGCCCCAGCATTTT. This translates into CASSEERGNQPQHF.